The following is a T cell receptor beta chain sequence with its context. Its specificity is unknown. These data are taken from a study of vaccination effects on CD4 cells after COVID-19. At the level of the study: Sample collection from a couple of convalescent patients occurred 16 days and one week before vaccination.

Here immunoSEQ multiplex PCR was the method, and the copy in TCRdb shows in-frame clones only, minus some. The table shows roughly 35,000 clones, with approximately 72% occurring only once. Under the ViraFEST assay, PBMC were stimulated with viral peptide pools so that antigen-specific CD4+ T cells expanded. Sequencing was performed afterwards. Subsequent to a culture period of 10 days, CD4+ T cells were isolated. Confirmation by PCR established that the person had SARS-CoV-2 infection between March and December 2020. A few million PBMC per well received 10 IU/ml IL-2 and roughly 10 ug/ml peptides in culture. Days 3 and 7 were when half the medium was replaced with IL-2 medium. The clonotype originates from a human donor who had a prior SARS-CoV-2 infection. Sequenced here: CD4+ T cells from PBMCs cultured with HCoV-NL63 spike peptides, sampled before COVID-19 vaccination.

The CDR3 here is CASRGTRSSDTQYF. The CDR3 DNA reads as TGCGCCAGCAGAGGGACTAGGAGCTCAGATACGCAGTATTTT. The chain couples TRBV5-1 to TRBJ2-3, with 8 bases fitting TRBD2. Unmatched junction bases numbered 6, after V lost 5 bases and J lost 4 bases. Germline values: CDR1 SGHRS, CDR2 YFSETQ. This CDR3 comprises 14 residues.